One and the same sample provided the 11 T cell receptor beta chains below, sequenced in a study of spatial heterogeneity in lung cancer. Study conclusions and caveats: Counts of expanded intratumoral alpha and beta TCRs tracked tumor mutation counts.

One entry per CDR3 protein results from TCRdb running MiXCR on the 5' RACE reads. The data contain more than 6,000 distinct CDR3 sequences, less than 3.5% of them singletons. Time point of the sample: sample taken at primary tumor resection. Which antigens these TCRs recognize remains unknown. The source material was lung tumor tissue, sampled at surgery. These receptors all stem from a male donor with early-stage non-small cell lung cancer.

This clonotype appeared many times. A much larger clone differs by one base, so this may be a read error. This chain uses TRBV28 with TRBJ2-1; D not resolved. The CDR3 spans 13 residues. V shed 2 bases and J shed 7 bases, with 9 bases lying between them. The germline CDR1 and CDR2 sequences are MDHEN and SYDVKM. As DNA, the CDR3 is TGTGCCAGCAGTTTAGGGCGAGGTAATGAGCAGTTCTTC. Its protein product is CASSLGRGNEQFF.

This clonotype occurred many times. The V gene is TRBV20-1, the J gene TRBJ2-2, with D unclear. The germline gives CDR1 DFQATT, CDR2 SNEGSKA (reference sequence). This CDR3 has 14 amino acids. Trimming removed 5 bases at V and 0 bases at J, with 10 bases between. This CDR3 reads CSAETMTNTGELFF. CDR3 nucleotide sequence: TGCAGTGCTGAGACGATGACGAACACCGGGGAGCTGTTTTTT.

This clonotype has a count of ten or more. The gene calls are TRBV6-6 and TRBJ2-7; 7 nucleotides match TRBD2. Per the germline V gene, CDR1 is MNHNY and CDR2 is SVGAGI (reference sequence). With 6 bases clipped from V and 3 bases from J, the junction kept 11 bases outside the gene matches. This CDR3 contains 15 residues. The CDR3 here is CASRDREAGLYEQYF. The CDR3 nucleotides are TGTGCCAGCAGGGACCGGGAGGCAGGTCTCTACGAGCAGTACTTC.

In its sample, this clonotype was seen many times. V is TRBV5-1 and J is TRBJ2-5, with D perhaps TRBD1 (6 bases). The CDR3 extends over 14 amino acids. Per germline, CDR1 SGHRS and CDR2 YFSETQ. The V end was cut by 4 bases, the J end by 3 bases, with 13 bases between. This chain's CDR3 is CASSEGHGKETQYF. CDR3 bases: TGCGCCAGCAGCGAGGGACACGGTAAAGAGACCCAGTACTTC.

In its sample, this clonotype was seen many times. J is TRBJ2-3 and V is TRBV5-1, with D possibly matching TRBD2 (5 bases). In germline, CDR1 is SGHRS, CDR2 YFSETQ. V was trimmed by 7 bases and J by 5 bases, leaving 14 bases between them. CDR3 length: 13 amino acids. The CDR3 DNA follows: TGCGCCAGCCGAAGGGCCGGGGTAGATACGCAGTATTTT. It encodes CASRRAGVDTQYF.

Many counts were recorded for this clonotype. Compared with germline, one end of the junction differs, possibly owing to a read error. The rearrangement uses TRBV20-1 and TRBJ1-2; TRBD1 aligns across 7 bases. CDR3 length: 13 residues. In germline, CDR1 is DFQATT, CDR2 SNEGSKA (reference sequence). CDR3 in DNA: TGCAGTGCTAGAGGAGGAGGAGACAGGGTGTTCAACTTC. Encoded protein: CSARGGGDRVFNF.

This clonotype was seen a few times. V and J are TRBV12-3 or TRBV12-4 and TRBJ2-1; D is uncertain. The CDR3 has 14 amino acids. The V and J ends lost 6 bases and 9 bases respectively, with 18 bases between them. CDR3 DNA sequence: TGTGCCAGCAGCCCGGAGTCCCTACAAGTTGAGCAGTTCTTC. As protein: CASSPESLQVEQFF.

As to this clonotype: Given a much more abundant clone one base away, this may be a read error. CDR3 sequence: CAIPAAYEQYF. DNA for the CDR3: TGTGCCATCCCAGCAGCCTACGAGCAGTACTTC. The chain is built from TRBV10-3 and TRBJ2-7; D is uncertain. Germline CDR1 ENHRY, CDR2 SYGVKD. Trimming removed 8 bases at V and 2 bases at J, with 7 bases between. The CDR3 sequence is 11 residues long.

This clonotype is medium-sized in the sample. The V call is TRBV6-4, the J call TRBJ1-4, with 8 bases that match TRBD1. V was clipped by 5 bases and J by 4 bases; unmatched bases: 6. The germline V gene has CDR1 MRHNA and CDR2 SNTAGT. This CDR3 region has 15 residues. CDR3 loop: CASSPGQGDNEKLFF. CDR3 nucleotides: TGTGCCAGCAGTCCCGGACAGGGCGATAATGAAAAACTGTTTTTT.

This clonotype has ten or more counts. J is TRBJ2-5 and V is TRBV7-9, with 14 bases aligning to TRBD2. V lost 5 bases and J lost 2; bases outside the gene matches: 4. This CDR3 spans 16 amino acids. Germline CDR1 and CDR2: SEHNR and FQNEAQ (reference sequence). CDR3 in amino acids: CASSQGTSGSQETQYF. CDR3 bases: TGTGCCAGCAGCCAAGGGACTAGCGGGAGTCAAGAGACCCAGTACTTC. The full variable domain, with the rest looked up from reference TRBV7-9 and TRBJ2-5, is DTGVSQNPRHKITKRGQNVTFRCDPISEHNRLYWYRQTLGQGPEFLTYFQNEAQLEKSRLLSDRFSAERPKGSFSTLEIQRTEQGDSAMYLCASSQGTSGSQETQYFGPGTRLLVL.

This clonotype has only a few counts. The rearrangement links TRBV7-8 to TRBJ2-5; D assignment may be TRBD1 or TRBD2 (5 bases each). The germline V and J ends were trimmed by 4 bases and 5 bases, with 5 bases remaining between them. Looked up from germline, CDR1 is SGHVS and CDR2 is FQNEAQ. The CDR3 runs 11 residues. The CDR3, as DNA: TGTGCCAGCAGCTGGGGGGAGACCCAGTACTTC. Its protein product is CASSWGETQYF.